The 14 T cell receptor beta chains below come from one sample, sequenced in a study of T cell responses to AZD1222 COVID-19 vaccine. Clones were read by immunoSEQ multiplex PCR, and TCRdb kept only the in-frame ones, dropping some. This sample has around 110,000 clones; almost 90% occur once, and the top ten carry around 9.6%. Sequences were derived from peripheral blood, sampled on day 0 of AZD1222 vaccination. The receptors stem from an adult in good health.

The chain employs TRBV7-2 and TRBJ2-5; no firm D call. Germline V gives CDR1 SGHTA, CDR2 FQGNSA. V was cut by 0 bases and J by 3 bases, with 5 bases left in between. The CDR3 contains 13 residues. CDR3 protein: CASSLALKETQYF. CDR3 DNA sequence: TGTGCCAGCAGCTTAGCTCTGAAAGAGACCCAGTACTTC.

With respect to this clone: Other DNA sequences from this sample encode an identical CDR3 as well. The rearrangement joins TRBV11-1 to TRBJ2-7, with D perhaps matching TRBD1 or TRBD2 (5 bases each). Germline CDR1 is SGHAT and CDR2 is FQDESV (reference sequence). CDR3 length equals 12 residues. V was cut by 2 bases and J by 4 bases, with 6 bases left in between. CDR3 in amino acids: CASSLWGYEQYF. CDR3 in DNA: TGTGCCAGCAGCTTATGGGGGTACGAGCAGTACTTC.

This clone is a singleton in its sample. V gene TRBV5-4 combines with J gene TRBJ1-1, with D perhaps matching TRBD1 (5 bases). The CDR3 length is 15 residues. Germline assignment: CDR1 SGHNT and CDR2 YYREEE (reference sequence). Trimming shortened V by 4 bases and J by 3 bases, and 16 bases separated the two germline ends. The CDR3 protein is CASSPGAPTYTEAFF. The CDR3 bases are TGTGCCAGCAGCCCTGGGGCCCCGACCTACACTGAAGCTTTCTTT.

The chain combines TRBV3-1 (or the pseudogene TRBV3-2) with TRBJ2-1, with D possibly being TRBD2 (5 bases). Trimming left V 1 base short and J 7 bases short, with 23 bases between. Germline V gives CDR1 LGHDT, CDR2 YNNKEL (reference sequence). This CDR3 is built from 18 residues. CDR3 sequence reads: CASSQVSGLELPWNEQFF. The CDR3 nucleotides are TGTGCCAGCAGCCAAGTCTCGGGATTGGAACTCCCCTGGAATGAGCAGTTCTTC.

This clone was seen a single time. The chain carries TRBV27 and TRBJ1-2; TRBD1 matches 12 bases. Germline V CDR1 and CDR2: MNHEY, SMNVEV (reference sequence). J gave up 8 bases and V 0 bases, and 7 bases lay outside the gene matches. The CDR3 spans 16 residues. CDR3 in amino acids: CASSLSGTGGAKGYTF. The CDR3 nucleotides read TGTGCCAGCAGTTTATCAGGGACAGGGGGCGCTAAAGGCTACACCTTC.

The V gene is TRBV19, the J gene TRBJ1-5; D might be TRBD1 (6 bases). From germline, CDR1 is LNHDA and CDR2 SQIVND (reference sequence). Trimming removed 3 bases from V and 0 bases from J, with 12 bases in between. This CDR3 has 16 residues. The CDR3 DNA follows: TGTGCCAGTAGTATTAGTAGCAGGGGTAGCAATCAGCCCCAGCATTTT. Residues: CASSISSRGSNQPQHF.

This chain joins TRBV14 and TRBJ2-1; D is possibly TRBD2 (6 bases). V was cut by 3 bases and J by 7 bases, with 19 bases left in between. In germline, CDR1 is SGHDN, CDR2 FVKESK. The CDR3 consists of 16 residues. CDR3 protein: CASSQGTGSLRNEQFF. The CDR3 DNA follows: TGTGCCAGCAGCCAGGGTACCGGGAGTCTTAGGAATGAGCAGTTCTTC.

The chain employs TRBV6-5 and TRBJ2-7; D is unresolved. The CDR3 is 12 amino acids. The germline V and J ends were trimmed by 7 bases and 1 base, with 8 bases remaining between them. In germline, CDR1 is MNHEY, CDR2 SVGAGI. The CDR3 sequence is CASIGRSYEQYF. The CDR3 bases are TGTGCCAGCATTGGCCGTTCCTACGAGCAGTACTTC.

The rearrangement joins TRBV6-2 or TRBV6-3 to TRBJ2-1, with D uncertain. This CDR3 contains 11 residues. V gave up 2 bases and J gave up 12 bases, with 8 bases separating them. CDR1 and CDR2 (germline): MNHEY, SVGEGT. The CDR3 sequence is CASSYRDSQFF. CDR3 sequence (DNA): TGTGCCAGCAGTTACCGAGACTCGCAGTTCTTC.

The J gene is TRBJ1-1, the V gene TRBV5-1; D is undetermined. Germline V gene lookup returns CDR1 SGHRS and CDR2 YFSETQ. CDR3 length: 17 amino acids. V lost 3 bases and J 0 bases, leaving 18 bases between the germline ends. The CDR3 sequence is CASSSGGPPDMNTEAFF. In DNA form, the CDR3 reads TGCGCCAGCAGCTCGGGCGGGCCACCGGATATGAACACTGAAGCTTTCTTT.

Only a few counts were recorded for this clone. The chain links TRBV7-2 to TRBJ1-5, with 11 bases identical to TRBD1. V shed 5 bases, J shed 1 base, and the junction held 7 bases outside the gene matches. The CDR3 sequence is 17 residues long. Germline V gene sequence: CDR1 SGHTA, CDR2 FQGNSA. The CDR3 bases are TGTGCCAGCAGCCCAGGTGGGACAGGGGGGAGCAATCAGCCCCAGCATTTT. The encoded protein is CASSPGGTGGSNQPQHF.

In this sample, this clone turned up once. This chain links TRBV30 with TRBJ2-7; TRBD1 or TRBD2 may be the D gene (6 bases each). In germline, CDR1 is GTSNPN, CDR2 SVGIG (reference sequence). The CDR3 contains 17 residues. With 0 bases removed from V and 3 bases from J, the gap between germline ends came to 21 bases. CDR3 sequence reads: CAWSVGGPGVRVYEQYF. The CDR3 coding sequence is TGTGCCTGGAGTGTAGGGGGGCCAGGGGTAAGAGTCTACGAGCAGTACTTC.

The chain employs TRBV4-1 and TRBJ2-2; 11 nucleotides line up with TRBD2. Looked up from germline, CDR1 is MGHRA and CDR2 is YSYEKL. With 3 bases clipped from V and 4 bases from J, the junction kept 1 base outside the gene matches. This CDR3 is built from 15 residues. The CDR3 here is CASSHGLAGTGELFF. The CDR3 nucleotides are TGCGCCAGCAGCCATGGACTAGCGGGCACCGGGGAGCTGTTTTTT.

V is TRBV6-5 and J is TRBJ1-1; 8 nucleotides agree with TRBD1. Trimming removed 6 bases from V and 3 bases from J; junction bases left unmatched: 3. CDR3 length: 13 residues. CDR1 is MNHEY, CDR2 SVGAGI, per germline. CDR3 nucleotides: TGTGCCAGCAGGACAGGGGTCGACACTGAAGCTTTCTTT. Its protein product is CASRTGVDTEAFF.